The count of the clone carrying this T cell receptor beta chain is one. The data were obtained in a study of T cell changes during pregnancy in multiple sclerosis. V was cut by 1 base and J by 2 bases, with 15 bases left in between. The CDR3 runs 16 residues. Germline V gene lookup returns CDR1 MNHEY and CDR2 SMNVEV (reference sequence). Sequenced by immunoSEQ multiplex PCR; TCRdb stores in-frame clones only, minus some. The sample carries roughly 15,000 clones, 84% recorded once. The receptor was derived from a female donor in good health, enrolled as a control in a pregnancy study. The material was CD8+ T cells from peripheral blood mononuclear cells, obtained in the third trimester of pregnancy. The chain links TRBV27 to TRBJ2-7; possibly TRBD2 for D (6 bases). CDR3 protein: CASSLWASASPYEQYF. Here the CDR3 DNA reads TGTGCCAGCAGTTTATGGGCTAGCGCCAGTCCCTACGAGCAGTACTTC.